These T cell receptor beta chains were read from a single sample in a study of blood T cell repertoires in COVID-19. Sequencing was performed with immunoSEQ multiplex PCR; in TCRdb, only in-frame clones are kept and a portion is missing. The data hold some 320,000 clones, with approximately 88% observed a single time. Sequencing used PBMCs or T cells enriched from blood (not recorded which). The receptors derive from a man between 60 and 75 years old who had recovered from COVID-19. Both conserved end residues are part of each CDR3. A D gene is named only where the DNA matches it firmly. A clone size is listed for some rows: how often the clone was seen (once, few, many), or a class if it is expanded.

v_call	d_call	clone_size	j_call	cdr3_nt	cdr3_aa
TRBV21-1	.	.	TRBJ1-4	TGTGCCAGCAGCAAAGCATTGGGACAGAGTAATGAAAAACTGTTTTTT	CASSKALGQSNEKLFF
TRBV10-2	TRBD1	.	TRBJ1-5	TGCGCCAGCACGACAGGGGTAGATCAGCCCCAGCATTTT	CASTTGVDQPQHF
TRBV5-1	.	.	TRBJ2-7	TGCGCCAGCAGCTACGCCGGGGGATCCTACGAGCAGTACTTC	CASSYAGGSYEQYF
TRBV5-1	TRBD2	.	TRBJ2-1	TGCGCCAGCAGCTCCGGGCTACCCGGGACTAGCGGAAACTTCTACAATGAGCAGTTCTTC	CASSSGLPGTSGNFYNEQFF
TRBV7-2	.	.	TRBJ1-2	TGTGCCAGCAGCTTAATCGGGTTAGTGGGTTATGGCTACACCTTC	CASSLIGLVGYGYTF
TRBV7-6	TRBD2	.	TRBJ2-1	TGTGCCAGCAGCTTGAGGACTAGCGGGAGTATTGAGTACAATGAGCAGTTCTTC	CASSLRTSGSIEYNEQFF
TRBV1	.	.	TRBJ2-2	TGCACCAGCAGCCAAGCACAGGGGAAGGGGGAGCTGTTTTTT	CTSSQAQGKGELFF
TRBV24-1	TRBD1	.	TRBJ1-2	TGTGCCACCAGTGATCGACAGGGGGGTGGATATGGCTACACCTTC	CATSDRQGGGYGYTF
TRBV9	.	.	TRBJ2-7	TGTGCCAGCAGCCTTGGGCCAGCCTACGAGCAGTACTTC	CASSLGPAYEQYF
TRBV14	.	.	TRBJ2-5	TGTGCCAGCAGCCAAGTTAGTAGCTTCGAGACCCAGTACTTC	CASSQVSSFETQYF
TRBV5-1	TRBD1	.	TRBJ1-1	TGCGCCAGCAGCCCCAGGACAGGGGGAGTGAACACTGAAGCTTTCTTT	CASSPRTGGVNTEAFF
TRBV4-3	.	.	TRBJ1-1	TGCGCCAGCAGCCATTTGGGGGAGGGGAACACTGAAGCTTTCTTT	CASSHLGEGNTEAFF
TRBV24-1	TRBD1	once	TRBJ1-5	TGTGCCACCAGTGATGCGGGACAGGGCCTCAAGCCCCAGCATTTT	CATSDAGQGLKPQHF
TRBV7-6	.	.	TRBJ1-5	TGTGCCAGCAGCTTAGTTTGGGCAGATAGCAATCAGCCCCAGCATTTT	CASSLVWADSNQPQHF
TRBV6-5	.	.	TRBJ2-7	TGTGCCAGCAGTTACTCTGGCGGGACCTCCTACGAGCAGTACTTC	CASSYSGGTSYEQYF
TRBV19	.	.	TRBJ1-5	TGTGCCACGGGGGATTACGAACAGCCCCAGCATTTT	CATGDYEQPQHF
TRBV7-9	TRBD2	.	TRBJ2-2	TGTGCCAGCAGCTCCTGGGGCGGGAGGGCCGACACCGGGGAGCTGTTTTTT	CASSSWGGRADTGELFF
TRBV28	TRBD1	.	TRBJ2-5	TGTGCCAGCAGTCCAGAGGACAGGGGGGAGACCCAGTACTTC	CASSPEDRGETQYF
TRBV5-1	TRBD1	.	TRBJ1-1	TGCGCCAGCAGCTTCCCAGGGGGAAACACTGAAGCTTTCTTT	CASSFPGGNTEAFF
TRBV20-1	TRBD2	.	TRBJ2-1	TGCAGTGCTAGTCTAGGTAGGGCGGGAGAGCCGTATGAGCAGTTCTTC	CSASLGRAGEPYEQFF
TRBV19	TRBD2	.	TRBJ2-5	TGTGCCAGTAGTATCCCGGGACTAGCGGGACTGGAGACCCAGTACTTC	CASSIPGLAGLETQYF
TRBV11-3	TRBD2	.	TRBJ2-3	TGTGCCAGCAGCTGGCGGGGGGCAGATACGCAGTATTTT	CASSWRGADTQYF